Detailed here is one TCR beta chain. CD45RA+ naive and CD45RA-negative memory subsets were separated from CD4+ cells. The sample is drawn from a study of shared clonotypes between healthy human individuals. Libraries were prepared by immunoSEQ multiplex PCR; TCRdb keeps only in-frame clonotypes and omits some of them. The sample holds 1.4 million or so clones, approximately 98.5% seen once. CDR3 length equals 17 residues. CDR1 PRHDT and CDR2 FYEKMQ come from the germline V gene (reference sequence). V was pared by 5 bases and J by 8 bases, with 16 bases of the junction left unmatched. The rearrangement uses TRBV13 and TRBJ2-3; 10 bases align to TRBD2. The receptor was derived from a man between 25 and 39 years old in good health. The source material was naive CD4+ T cells sorted from blood. As to subset: CD45RA+ positively selected. CDR3 sequence (DNA): TGTGCCAGCAGCACCCTACTAGCGGGACCATCGGGCGGTACGCAGTATTTT. It specifies CASSTLLAGPSGGTQYF.